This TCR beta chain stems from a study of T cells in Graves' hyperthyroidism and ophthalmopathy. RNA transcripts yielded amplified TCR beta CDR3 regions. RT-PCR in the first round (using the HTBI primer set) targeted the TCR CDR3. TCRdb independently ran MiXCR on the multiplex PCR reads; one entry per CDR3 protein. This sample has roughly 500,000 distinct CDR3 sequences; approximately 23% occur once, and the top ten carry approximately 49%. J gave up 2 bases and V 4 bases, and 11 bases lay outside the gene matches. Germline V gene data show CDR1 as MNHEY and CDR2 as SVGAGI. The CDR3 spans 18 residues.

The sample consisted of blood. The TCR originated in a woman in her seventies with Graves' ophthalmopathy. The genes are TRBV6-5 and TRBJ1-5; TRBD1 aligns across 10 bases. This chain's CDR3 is CASSSGPTGGVGNQPQHF. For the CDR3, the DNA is TGTGCCAGCAGTTCCGGCCCGACAGGGGGCGTTGGCAATCAGCCCCAGCATTTT.